This T cell receptor beta chain was found in a study of neurological immune-mediated disorders. Described time point: longitudinal time-point 1 (baseline). This clonotype was seen many times. The CDR3 loop spans 12 amino acids. Per the germline V gene, CDR1 is SGHDT and CDR2 is YYEEEE. Between the trimmed V and J ends, which lost 4 bases and 3 bases, there was a span of 7 bases. With 10-nucleotide random UMIs, 5'RACE was used to make the cDNA. TCRdb fed the 5' RACE reads into MiXCR, producing one record per CDR3 protein. The data contain tens of thousands of distinct CDR3 sequences, about 10% of them seen just once; the ten biggest clones take up more than 6.5%.

Sequenced material: PBMCs. The chain links TRBV5-6 to TRBJ2-5, with no clear D. The TCR was taken from a male donor with HTLV-1-associated myelopathy (HAM/TSP). CDR3 DNA: TGTGCCAGCAGCCGACTGAAAGAGACCCAGTACTTC. The encoded protein is CASSRLKETQYF.